This T cell receptor beta chain was retrieved from a study of regulatory T cells (dated by TCRdb to 2017 to 2018). Concerning the study at large: T-cell receptor beta repertoires of sorted regulatory, conventional CD4+ and CD8+ T cells were compared between CD3G-deficient patients and healthy controls.

Of note for this clone: Which antigen it targets is not known. Within one base of it there is no much larger clone, and no base qualities were kept.

CDR1 and CDR2 (MNHNS, SASEGT) derive from the germline V gene. The junction shows trimming of 6 bases on V and 7 bases on J, plus 12 bases between the germline ends. The CDR3 numbers 12 residues from cysteine through phenylalanine. CDR3 DNA only is kept here, 36 bases in frame from base 1. The multiplex PCR relied on 52 forward TRBV primers and 13 reverse TRBJ primers, and amplification bias was corrected through assay-based and computational methods. Rearranged TRB loci were amplified from genomic DNA by multiplex PCR within the immunoSEQ assay. An Illumina HiSeq platform was used to sequence the TRB amplicons. Per the original workflow: Raw sequences were error-filtered and aligned to reference gene sequences by custom algorithms, then analyzed with the immunoSEQ online tools. Frequencies of productive and nonproductive TRB rearrangements were evaluated among both unique and total sequences. For TRB CDR3 positions 6 and 7, hydrophobicity together with amino acid composition served as the basis for assessing self-reactivity potential. Group comparisons used t tests, Mann-Whitney tests or two-way ANOVA run in Prism software. The table comes from immuneACCESS by way of TCRdb, which keeps in-frame sequences with V and J called. Part of the clones is missing from these tables; in studies checked, under half for an unresolved V gene and the rest for unknown reasons. V and J calls and clone size come straight from that table; D and trimming were deduced from the DNA. Within this sample are 20,000 to 25,000 clones, with 70% to 90% of them counted one time only. The ten most abundant clones make up about 1.3% of the sample.

Evidence of autoimmunity was found in all CD3G-deficient patients, and more severe autoimmunity was observed in two of the patients. At the time of testing, the patients were between 2 and 39 years old, and their CD4+ and CD8+ T cells had reduced naive proportions and increased memory proportions. CD4+ cells were FACS-sorted into CD25-high CD127-low regulatory T cells and CD25-low CD127-high conventional CD4+ T cells. Several individuals with CD3G deficiency were included in the patient group. Patient samples and clinical data were obtained from an international physician network spanning the United States, Europe and Asia. Peripheral blood mononuclear cells were isolated by Ficoll density separation. Findings and caveats that apply to the study as a whole: Repertoires from patients had restricted unique TRB V-J pairs and skewed V and J gene usage, with the strongest effect in regulatory T cells. Hydrophobic residues at CDR3 positions 6 and 7 were enriched in conventional CD4+ T cells from CD3G-deficient patients, suggesting more self-reactive specificities.

The sequenced material came from conventional CD4+ T cells sorted from blood. The clonotype comes from a child younger than 18 with CD3G deficiency. The rearranged segments are TRBV6-1 and TRBJ1-1, with the D gene too uncertain to name. CDR3 reads: CASRMDRGEAFF. The DNA reads as follows: TGTGCCAGCAGGATGGACCGGGGTGAAGCTTTCTTT.